A selection of T cell receptor beta chains follows, all from one sample in a study of blood T cells in healthy people across ages. TCRdb passed the 5' RACE reads through MiXCR, listing each CDR3 protein once. Of more than 500,000 distinct CDR3 sequences listed, 25% to 30% were seen once; the top ten hold less than 20%. Input material: blood. The receptors come from a woman in her seventies in good health. Both conserved end residues are part of each CDR3. A D gene is named only where the DNA matches it firmly. Only some rows state a clone size, as once, few, many or a class for expanded clones.

V	size	J	D	DNA	CDR3
TRBV29-1	-	TRBJ1-1	-	TGCAGCGTTGAAGTGGGGGGGGGCACTGAAGCTTTCTTT	CSVEVGGGTEAFF
TRBV12-3/TRBV12-4	few	TRBJ2-1	TRBD2	TGTGCCAGCAGAACTAGCGGGGGGGCTCCTGGAAAGTCCTACAATGAGCAGTTCTTC	CASRTSGGAPGKSYNEQFF
TRBV6-6	-	TRBJ2-2	TRBD1	TGTGCCAGCAGTTACCCTAGGACAGGGGGAAACACCGGGGAGCTGTTTTTT	CASSYPRTGGNTGELFF
TRBV20-1	-	TRBJ2-7	-	TGCAGTGCTTCTAATGAAGGACTTTTCTACGAGCAGTACTTC	CSASNEGLFYEQYF
TRBV20-1	-	TRBJ2-6	-	TGCAGTGCTAGGAAGTTGGCCGACCACTCTGGGGCCAACGTCCTGACTTTC	CSARKLADHSGANVLTF
TRBV5-1	many	TRBJ1-2	-	TGCGCCAGCAGCCTCAGTCAGGGAGGCGGCTACACCTTC	CASSLSQGGGYTF
TRBV7-2	once	TRBJ1-2	TRBD1	TGTGCCAGCAGTCCGACGGACAGGGGATTTTATGGCTACACCTTC	CASSPTDRGFYGYTF
TRBV7-2	few	TRBJ2-1	-	TGTGCCAGCAGCAATCAGGGGTCCCCGGACAATGAGCAGTTCTTC	CASSNQGSPDNEQFF
TRBV12-3/TRBV12-4	-	TRBJ2-7	TRBD2	TGTGCCAGCAGTCCCCGGACTAGCGGGCGGTACGAGCAGTACTTC	CASSPRTSGRYEQYF
TRBV4-3	few	TRBJ2-3	TRBD2	TGCGCCAGCAGCCAAGATCGACTAGCGGGGGCCTCACAGTATTTT	CASSQDRLAGASQYF
TRBV11-3	few	TRBJ2-7	TRBD2	TGTGCCAGCAGCTTACGAAGTGGAGTAGCGGGGGCCTACGAGCAGTACTTC	CASSLRSGVAGAYEQYF
TRBV6-5	-	TRBJ1-1	-	TGTGCCAGCGGATGGGGTCGGACTGAAGCTTTCTTT	CASGWGRTEAFF
TRBV30	-	TRBJ1-3	-	TGTGCCTGGAGTACCGGGACAAACTCTGGAAACACCATATATTTT	CAWSTGTNSGNTIYF
TRBV3-1	few	TRBJ2-7	TRBD2	TGTGCCAGCAGCCCCCTGGCCAGCGGGGACTCCTACGAGCAGTACTTC	CASSPLASGDSYEQYF
TRBV5-1	few	TRBJ2-5	-	TGCGCCAGCAGCTACGTGGACTTTCAAGAGACCCAGTACTTC	CASSYVDFQETQYF
TRBV6-6	-	TRBJ2-2	-	TGTGCCAGCAGGCGCGGCCTCAACACCGGGGAGCTGTTTTTT	CASRRGLNTGELFF
TRBV7-6	-	TRBJ2-2	-	TGTGCCAGCAGCTTAGTGCCAATCACCGGGGAGCTGTTTTTT	CASSLVPITGELFF
TRBV7-2	-	TRBJ1-1	TRBD1	TGTGCCAGCAGCTTCGAGGGACAGGGCTACACTGAAGCTTTCTTT	CASSFEGQGYTEAFF
TRBV7-2	few	TRBJ2-5	-	TGTGCCAGCAGCCTCATAGCCCCCCAAGAGACCCAGTACTTC	CASSLIAPQETQYF
TRBV7-9	few	TRBJ1-1	-	TGTGCCAGCACCCCTGGCCCCTTAGAGGCTTTCTTT	CASTPGPLEAFF
TRBV6-5	-	TRBJ2-1	TRBD1	TGTGCCAGCAGTTCCTCGGACAGGGCTTACAATGAGCAGTTCTTC	CASSSSDRAYNEQFF
TRBV19	few	TRBJ2-1	-	TGTGCCAGTAGTATAGATAACTCAGGGCGTGAGCAGTTCTTC	CASSIDNSGREQFF
TRBV4-3	few	TRBJ2-2	-	TGCGCCAGCAGCCAAGATCAACAGTCGACCGGGGAGCTGTTTTTT	CASSQDQQSTGELFF
TRBV5-1	-	TRBJ2-1	-	TGCGCCAGCAGCTTGGGCACGCAACACAATGAGCAGTTCTTC	CASSLGTQHNEQFF
TRBV6-1	-	TRBJ2-3	TRBD2	TGTGCCAGCAGTACCAGCGGGGGCCGGAGGGGTGCAACAGATACGCAGTATTTT	CASSTSGGRRGATDTQYF
TRBV29-1	-	TRBJ2-3	-	TGCAGCGTTGGGGGGGGCAATACAGATACGCAGTATTTT	CSVGGGNTDTQYF
TRBV24-1	-	TRBJ1-1	TRBD1	TGTGCCACCAGTGGCGACAGGGGGACTGAAGCTTTCTTT	CATSGDRGTEAFF
TRBV18	-	TRBJ1-2	-	TGTGCCAGCTCACCGGTCAGCGATCACTATGGCTACACCTTC	CASSPVSDHYGYTF
TRBV30	-	TRBJ1-2	-	TGTGCCTGGAGTGTACTAGTTTTCGTGTACTTCTATGGCTACACCTTC	CAWSVLVFVYFYGYTF
TRBV20-1	few	TRBJ1-4	-	TGCAGTGCTAGGGGAGAGATTAATGAAAAACTGTTTTTT	CSARGEINEKLFF
TRBV12-3/TRBV12-4	-	TRBJ1-2	-	TGTGCCAGCAGTCGCGGGGGGGGCTCATATGGCTACACCTTC	CASSRGGGSYGYTF
TRBV5-1	few	TRBJ1-2	-	TGCGCCAGCAGCTTAAGGCAGGGTCACTATGGCTACACCTTC	CASSLRQGHYGYTF
TRBV7-9	-	TRBJ2-7	-	TGTGCCAGCAGCTTCTCGAAGGACGAGCAGTACTTC	CASSFSKDEQYF
TRBV19	few	TRBJ2-7	-	TGTGCCAGTAGCCAAGCGGATGTACTCCGGGAGCAGTACTTC	CASSQADVLREQYF
TRBV7-9	-	TRBJ1-1	-	TGTGCCAGCAGCGATGAGGCTTTCTTT	CASSDEAFF
TRBV12-3/TRBV12-4	-	TRBJ2-1	-	TGTGCCAGCAGTCCACAGCTAGCCTCTGAGCAGTTCTTC	CASSPQLASEQFF
TRBV20-1	few	TRBJ2-1	-	TGCAGTGCTATTAAGGGTCATGAGCAGTTCTTC	CSAIKGHEQFF
TRBV4-1	few	TRBJ2-5	-	TGCGCCAGCAGCCAAACCGGGACCCAAGAGACCCAGTACTTC	CASSQTGTQETQYF
TRBV29-1	-	TRBJ1-4	-	TGCAGCGTTGAAAGCCGTAATGAAAAACTGTTTTTT	CSVESRNEKLFF
TRBV10-3	few	TRBJ1-2	TRBD1	TGTGCCATCAGCTCCGGGACAGACTATGGCTACACCTTC	CAISSGTDYGYTF
TRBV4-2	few	TRBJ1-2	TRBD1	TGTGCCAGCAGCCAATCGACAGGGAACTATGGCTACACCTTC	CASSQSTGNYGYTF
TRBV7-9	-	TRBJ1-5	-	TGTGCCAGCAGCCGTGGGGGTAGTGGCAATCAGCCCCAGCATTTT	CASSRGGSGNQPQHF
TRBV29-1	few	TRBJ1-5	-	TGCAGCGCCAGGTACGCCGATCAGCCCCAGCATTTT	CSARYADQPQHF
TRBV7-8	few	TRBJ2-5	TRBD2	TGTGCCAGCAGCTTAGAGTTAGCGGGGATTCAAGAGACCCAGTACTTC	CASSLELAGIQETQYF
TRBV6-2/TRBV6-3	-	TRBJ1-5	-	TGTGCCAGCAGTCTAATCGGACGGACTAGCAATCAGCCCCAGCATTTT	CASSLIGRTSNQPQHF
TRBV29-1	many	TRBJ1-4	-	TGCAGCGTCCTGGGGCCTAATGAAAAACTGTTTTTT	CSVLGPNEKLFF
TRBV12-3/TRBV12-4	-	TRBJ2-5	TRBD1	TGTGCCAGCAACGGACAGGGCACCCTTCAAGAGACCCAGTACTTC	CASNGQGTLQETQYF
TRBV20-1	-	TRBJ2-5	-	TGCAGTGCTAGAATAGAAGAGACCCAGTACTTC	CSARIEETQYF
TRBV30	few	TRBJ2-7	TRBD2	TGTGCCTGGTCCGGGGGGTACGAGCAGTACTTC	CAWSGGYEQYF
TRBV24-1	-	TRBJ1-5	-	TGTGCCACCAGTGATCAACAGGGAGGGAATCAGCCCCAGCATTTT	CATSDQQGGNQPQHF